What follows are 18 T cell receptor beta chains derived from one specimen sequenced in a study of blood T cell repertoires in COVID-19. Libraries were prepared by immunoSEQ multiplex PCR; TCRdb keeps only in-frame clonotypes and omits some of them. Of about 180,000 clones listed, approximately 78% are singletons. The sequencing input was peripheral blood. The receptor set was obtained from a woman older than 75 with COVID-19, enrolled during active disease.

The V gene is TRBV5-1, the J gene TRBJ2-7; maybe TRBD2 (6 bases). Trimming stripped 0 bases from V and 4 bases from J, with 11 bases between. This CDR3 comprises 14 residues. CDR1 and CDR2 from the germline V gene are SGHRS and YFSETQ. The CDR3 loop is CASSLGGLWYEQYF. The CDR3 bases are TGCGCCAGCAGCTTGGGGGGACTCTGGTACGAGCAGTACTTC. Variable domain in full (rest from reference TRBV5-1 and TRBJ2-7): KAGVTQTPRYLIKTRGQQVTLSCSPISGHRSVSWYQQTPGQGLQFLFEYFSETQRNKGNFPGRFSGRQFSNSRSEMNVSTLELGDSALYLCASSLGGLWYEQYFGPGTRLTVT.

This clone was counted between two and nine times. The chain carries TRBV27 and TRBJ2-7, with 8 bases fitting TRBD2. Germline CDR1 reads MNHEY; CDR2 reads SMNVEV (reference sequence). The CDR3 is 15 amino acids. V lost 6 bases to trimming and J lost 2 bases; unmatched junction nucleotides: 9. DNA of the CDR3: TGTGCCAGCAGCTACGCCGCGGGAGGACCCTACGAGCAGTACTTC. It is translated as CASSYAAGGPYEQYF.

The chain uses TRBV7-2 and TRBJ2-4, with 10 bases that match TRBD1. Germline trimming cut 5 bases from V and 7 bases from J; bases unmatched to any gene: 2. Germline V gives CDR1 SGHTA, CDR2 FQGNSA. The CDR3 has 13 amino acids. The CDR3 is CASSPGQGNIQYF. In DNA form, the CDR3 reads TGTGCCAGCAGCCCGGGACAGGGGAACATTCAGTACTTC.

The chain has TRBV9 and TRBJ1-2, with D tentatively TRBD1 (6 bases). The CDR3 contains 14 residues. Germline lookup yields CDR1 SGDLS and CDR2 YYNGEE. Trimming pared 0 bases from V and 6 bases from J, leaving 12 bases between. CDR3 sequence: CASSVDQGRDGYTF. Written as DNA, the CDR3 is TGTGCCAGCAGCGTAGATCAGGGGCGGGATGGCTACACCTTC.

The V gene is TRBV7-2, the J gene TRBJ1-2, with no clear D. Germline V CDR1 and CDR2: SGHTA, FQGNSA. The CDR3 extends over 14 amino acids. V was shortened by 1 base and J by 2 bases, with 8 bases between the two germline ends. CDR3 nucleotides: TGTGCCAGCAGCTTAGGGTCCCGGAACTATGGCTACACCTTC. Amino acids: CASSLGSRNYGYTF.

This clone was detected once. The rearrangement uses TRBV5-6 and TRBJ2-7; D not certain. Germline V gene data show CDR1 as SGHDT and CDR2 as YYEEEE. This CDR3 region has 12 residues. Trimming left V 0 bases short and J 5 bases short, with 6 bases between. The CDR3 protein is CASSLVSNEQYF. Here the CDR3 DNA reads TGTGCCAGCAGCTTGGTTTCCAACGAGCAGTACTTC.

The V call is TRBV2, the J call TRBJ1-5; the D is unclear. Trimming left V 1 base short and J 4 bases short, with 8 bases between. Germline CDR1 SNHLY, CDR2 FYNNEI. CDR3 length: 14 amino acids. The CDR3: CASSEGAVNQPQHF. CDR3 in DNA: TGTGCCAGCAGTGAAGGGGCCGTGAATCAGCCCCAGCATTTT.

The chain uses TRBV27 and TRBJ1-6, with TRBD1 identical over 9 bases. J was trimmed by 10 bases and V by 4 bases; bases with no gene match: 5. The CDR3 covers 14 residues. Looked up from germline, CDR1 is MNHEY and CDR2 is SMNVEV (reference sequence). The CDR3 spells CASSYRGQGSPLHF. CDR3 coding DNA: TGTGCCAGCAGTTACAGGGGGCAAGGCTCACCCCTCCACTTT.

V usage is TRBV14 and J usage is TRBJ2-5; D perhaps matches TRBD1 (6 bases). This CDR3 region has 15 residues. Germline assignment: CDR1 SGHDN and CDR2 FVKESK. Between the trimmed V and J ends, which lost 0 bases and 5 bases, there was a span of 13 bases. The CDR3 DNA follows: TGTGCCAGCAGCCAAGAAGCAGGGGTAGCCGAGACCCAGTACTTC. It is translated as CASSQEAGVAETQYF.

This clone was recorded a few times. This rearrangement joins TRBV18 to TRBJ1-3; no definite D call. There are 13 residues in the CDR3. V was cut by 6 bases and J by 5 bases, with 11 bases left in between. CDR1 and CDR2 from the germline V gene are KGHSH and LQKENI. CDR3 nucleotides: TGTGCCAGCTCCCCGGCTGGGCGAAACACCATATATTTT. The encoded protein is CASSPAGRNTIYF.

The V call is TRBV7-2, the J call TRBJ1-2; D perhaps matches TRBD1 (6 bases). The germline V gene has CDR1 SGHTA and CDR2 FQGNSA. CDR3 length: 13 residues. The ends were cut back, 3 bases at V and 8 bases at J, with 13 bases in the middle. The DNA for the CDR3 is TGTGCCAGCAGCTTGGGGGCCTATCGCGGCTACACCTTC. Its protein product is CASSLGAYRGYTF.

This sequence joins TRBV5-1 and TRBJ2-7, with 8 bases fitting TRBD1. J was trimmed by 5 bases and V by 1 base; bases with no gene match: 5. Germline loops: CDR1 SGHRS, CDR2 YFSETQ. The CDR3 covers 14 residues. This CDR3 reads CASSLLSDRDEQYF. In DNA form, the CDR3 reads TGCGCCAGCAGCTTGTTATCGGACAGGGACGAGCAGTACTTC.

The J gene is TRBJ1-3, the V gene TRBV7-8; D uncertain. Germline CDR1 reads SGHVS; CDR2 reads FQNEAQ. The CDR3 loop spans 15 amino acids. The V end lost 5 bases, the J end lost 2 bases, and 13 bases lay between the germline ends. The CDR3 DNA reads as TGTGCCAGCAGCCCATTGACACGCCCTGGAAACACCATATATTTT. It translates to CASSPLTRPGNTIYF.

The chain carries TRBV7-2 and TRBJ2-1; TRBD2 agrees at 11 bases. The length of the CDR3 is 15 residues. Germline V gives CDR1 SGHTA, CDR2 FQGNSA. Germline trimming cut 5 bases from V and 7 bases from J; bases unmatched to any gene: 7. In DNA form, the CDR3 reads TGTGCCAGCAGCCATGGGACTAGCGGACCTAATGAGCAGTTCTTC. Encoded protein: CASSHGTSGPNEQFF.

The chain employs TRBV6-6 and TRBJ1-4; D not certain. This CDR3 contains 15 residues. Germline V gene data show CDR1 as MNHNY and CDR2 as SVGAGI (reference sequence). The V end lost 0 bases, the J end lost 4 bases, and 9 bases lay between the germline ends. The CDR3 loop is CASSYSQASNEKLFF. The CDR3 DNA follows: TGTGCCAGCAGTTACTCGCAGGCCAGTAATGAAAAACTGTTTTTT.

This clone was seen only once. The V call is TRBV2, the J call TRBJ2-2; D remains unclear. The CDR3 sequence is 13 residues long. V gave up 6 bases and J gave up 0 bases, with 5 bases separating them. The V gene's germline CDR1 is SNHLY and CDR2 FYNNEI. CDR3 DNA: TGTGCCAGCAGGTCAGCGAACACCGGGGAGCTGTTTTTT. Its translation is CASRSANTGELFF.

V is TRBV7-2 and J is TRBJ2-1; 10 bases match TRBD2. Germline lookup yields CDR1 SGHTA and CDR2 FQGNSA. V shed 5 bases and J 9 bases; nucleotides not matched to a gene: 10. The CDR3 is made up of 15 amino acids. The CDR3: CASSPSGGAWGEQFF. Written as DNA, the CDR3 is TGTGCCAGCAGCCCCAGCGGGGGGGCATGGGGTGAGCAGTTCTTC. The complete variable domain, with remaining parts taken from reference TRBV7-2 and TRBJ2-1, reads GAGVSQSPSNKVTEKGKDVELRCDPISGHTALYWYRQSLGQGLEFLIYFQGNSAPDKSGLPSDRFSAERTGGSVSTLTIQRTQQEDSAVYLCASSPSGGAWGEQFFGPGTRLTVL.

The V and J genes are TRBV11-2 and TRBJ2-7; TRBD1 matches 9 bases. This CDR3 is 14 amino acids long. Germline CDR1 SGHAT, CDR2 FQNNGV. V lost 5 bases to trimming and J lost 3 bases; unmatched junction nucleotides: 5. The CDR3 coding sequence is TGTGCCAGCAGCGTAGGACAGGGGAGCTACGAGCAGTACTTC. Its translation: CASSVGQGSYEQYF.